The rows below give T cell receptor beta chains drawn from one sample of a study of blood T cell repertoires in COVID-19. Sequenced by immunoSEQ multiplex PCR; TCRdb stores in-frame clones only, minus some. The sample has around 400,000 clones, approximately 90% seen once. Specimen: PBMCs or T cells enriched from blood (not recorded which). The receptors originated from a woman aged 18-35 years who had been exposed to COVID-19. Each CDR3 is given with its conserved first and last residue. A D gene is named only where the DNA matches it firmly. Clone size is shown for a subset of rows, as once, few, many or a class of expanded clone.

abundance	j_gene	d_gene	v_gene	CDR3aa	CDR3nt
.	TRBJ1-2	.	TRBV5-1	CASSLDWPYGYTF	TGCGCCAGCAGCTTGGATTGGCCCTATGGCTACACCTTC
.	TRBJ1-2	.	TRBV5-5	CASSSLKSGRDTF	TGTGCCAGCAGCTCGTTGAAATCAGGGCGTGACACCTTC
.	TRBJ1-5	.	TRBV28	CASSQDSGNQPQHF	TGTGCCAGCAGCCAAGACAGCGGCAATCAGCCCCAGCATTTT
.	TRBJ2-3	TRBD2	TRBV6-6	CASSYSTSGPRDTQYF	TGTGCCAGCAGTTATTCGACTAGCGGACCGAGGGATACGCAGTATTTT
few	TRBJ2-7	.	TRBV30	CAWNVGARDGHEQYF	TGTGCCTGGAACGTGGGCGCCAGGGATGGCCACGAGCAGTACTTC
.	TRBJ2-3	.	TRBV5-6	CASSLDTDTQYF	TGTGCCAGCAGCCTAGATACAGATACGCAGTATTTT
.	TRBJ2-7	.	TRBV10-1	CASILCLSYEQYF	TGCGCCAGCATTTTGTGTCTCTCCTACGAGCAGTACTTC
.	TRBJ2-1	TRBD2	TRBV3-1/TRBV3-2	CASSHRLTSSNEQFF	TGTGCCAGCAGCCACCGTTTGACTAGCAGCAATGAGCAGTTCTTC
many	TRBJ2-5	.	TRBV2	CASSRNLETQYF	TGTGCCAGCTCGAGGAATCTGGAGACCCAGTACTTC
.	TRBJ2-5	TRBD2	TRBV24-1	CATSDLSGGRETQYF	TGTGCCACCAGTGATTTGTCGGGGGGGCGAGAGACCCAGTACTTC
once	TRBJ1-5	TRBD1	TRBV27	CASRIGTGRHQPQHF	TGTGCCAGCAGAATTGGGACAGGGAGGCATCAGCCCCAGCATTTT
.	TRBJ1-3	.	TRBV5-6	CASSRGREIGNTIYF	TGTGCCAGCAGTAGGGGACGGGAGATTGGAAACACCATATATTTT
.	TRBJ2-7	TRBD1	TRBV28	CASSSPVDRGTYEQYF	TGTGCCAGCAGTTCGCCGGTGGACAGGGGGACCTACGAGCAGTACTTC
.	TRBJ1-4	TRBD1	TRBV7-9	CASSDQGQGTEKLFF	TGTGCCAGCAGCGATCAGGGACAGGGGACTGAAAAACTGTTTTTT
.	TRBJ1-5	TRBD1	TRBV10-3	CAISSRQGSNQPQHF	TGTGCCATCAGCTCTCGACAGGGATCAAATCAGCCCCAGCATTTT
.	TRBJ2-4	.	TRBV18	CASSPSSKNIQYF	TGTGCCAGCTCACCGAGTTCCAAAAACATTCAGTACTTC
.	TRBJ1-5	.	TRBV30	CAWNGAGSNQPQHF	TGTGCCTGGAATGGGGCAGGGAGCAATCAGCCCCAGCATTTT
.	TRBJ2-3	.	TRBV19	CASRTGSTDTQYF	TGTGCCAGTAGAACCGGGTCCACAGATACGCAGTATTTT
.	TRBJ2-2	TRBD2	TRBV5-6	CASSGKREAPTGELFF	TGTGCCAGCAGCGGAAAGCGGGAGGCCCCCACCGGGGAGCTGTTTTTT
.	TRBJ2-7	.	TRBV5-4	CASSSLGQPIAPYEQYF	TGTGCCAGCAGCTCATTAGGACAGCCGATAGCCCCCTACGAGCAGTACTTC
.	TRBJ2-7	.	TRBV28	CASSLSGDGTYEQYF	TGTGCCAGCAGTTTATCAGGGGACGGCACCTACGAGCAGTACTTC
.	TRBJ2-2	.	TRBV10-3	CAISDVPVTGELFF	TGTGCCATCAGTGACGTCCCAGTGACCGGGGAGCTGTTTTTT
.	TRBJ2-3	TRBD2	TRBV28	CASSFGGIAGEGDTQYF	TGTGCCAGCAGTTTCGGGGGCATAGCGGGAGAGGGGGATACGCAGTATTTT
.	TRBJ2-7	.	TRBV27	CASSPSIQGAGRYEQYF	TGTGCCAGCAGCCCCTCCATCCAGGGAGCGGGTAGGTACGAGCAGTACTTC
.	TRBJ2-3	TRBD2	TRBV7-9	CASSSAGGAGALLQYF	TGTGCCAGCAGCTCGGCCGGGGGAGCGGGGGCCCTTTTGCAGTATTTT
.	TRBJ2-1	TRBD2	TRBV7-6	CASSLGSGSFNEQFF	TGTGCCAGCAGCTTAGGCAGCGGGAGCTTCAATGAGCAGTTCTTC
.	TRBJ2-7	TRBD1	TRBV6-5	CASSSGTGVLYEQYF	TGTGCCAGCAGTTCCGGGACAGGGGTTCTCTACGAGCAGTACTTC
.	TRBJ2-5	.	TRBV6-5	CASMGPQETQYF	TGTGCCAGCATGGGGCCACAAGAGACCCAGTACTTC
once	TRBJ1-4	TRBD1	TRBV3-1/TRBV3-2	CASSSRNRGLATNEKLFF	TGTGCCAGCAGCTCAAGGAACAGGGGTCTTGCAACTAATGAAAAACTGTTTTTT
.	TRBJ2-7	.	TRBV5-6	CASSLGVDYEQYF	TGTGCCAGCAGCTTGGGAGTCGACTACGAGCAGTACTTC
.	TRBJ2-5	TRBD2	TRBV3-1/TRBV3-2	CASSNSGGAGETQYF	TGTGCCAGCAGCAATAGCGGGGGGGCGGGCGAGACCCAGTACTTC
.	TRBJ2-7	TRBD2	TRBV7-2	CASSKYPSGGGAYEQYF	TGTGCCAGCAGCAAATATCCTAGCGGGGGGGGAGCCTACGAGCAGTACTTC
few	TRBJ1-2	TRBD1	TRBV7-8	CASSLKRDRVIPDGYTF	TGTGCCAGCAGCTTAAAGAGGGACAGGGTAATCCCGGATGGCTACACCTTC
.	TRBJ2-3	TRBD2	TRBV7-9	CASSSLADLPDTQYF	TGTGCCAGCAGCTCCCTAGCGGACCTCCCGGATACGCAGTATTTT
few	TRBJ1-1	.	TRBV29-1	CSVEDLQGRGGREAFF	TGCAGCGTTGAAGATTTACAAGGCCGGGGGGGCCGTGAAGCTTTCTTT
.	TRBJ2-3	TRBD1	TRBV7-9	CASSLDRGPTDTQYF	TGTGCCAGCAGCCTGGACAGGGGACCCACAGATACGCAGTATTTT
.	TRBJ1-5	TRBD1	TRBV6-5	CASSGQGAINQPQHF	TGTGCCAGCAGCGGACAGGGGGCTATCAATCAGCCCCAGCATTTT
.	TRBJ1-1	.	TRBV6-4	CASSDRGAPSTEAFF	TGTGCCAGCAGTGACCGGGGAGCGCCGAGCACTGAAGCTTTCTTT
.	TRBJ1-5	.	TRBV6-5	CASSQSGAQPQHF	TGTGCCAGCAGTCAGTCTGGGGCTCAGCCCCAGCATTTT
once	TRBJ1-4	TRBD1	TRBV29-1	CSVSLGTGNEKLFF	TGCAGCGTTTCCCTCGGGACAGGGAATGAAAAACTGTTTTTT
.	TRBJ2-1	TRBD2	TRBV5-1	CASSLVTSGDSYNEQFF	TGCGCCAGCAGCTTGGTGACTAGCGGGGATTCCTACAATGAGCAGTTCTTC
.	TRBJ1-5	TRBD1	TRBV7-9	CASSPRGTGTQPQHF	TGTGCCAGCAGCCCCCGAGGGACAGGGACCCAGCCCCAGCATTTT
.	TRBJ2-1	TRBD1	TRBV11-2	CASSPSGQDASYNEQFF	TGTGCCAGCAGCCCCTCTGGACAGGACGCCTCCTACAATGAGCAGTTCTTC
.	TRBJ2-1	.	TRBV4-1	CASSQQGYRGDEQFF	TGCGCCAGCAGCCAACAGGGATATCGAGGTGATGAGCAGTTCTTC
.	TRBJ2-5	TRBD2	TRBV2	CASSERRGGTETQYF	TGTGCCAGCAGTGAAAGGCGGGGGGGGACGGAGACCCAGTACTTC
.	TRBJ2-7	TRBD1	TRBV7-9	CASSVDRGLYEQYF	TGTGCCAGCAGCGTTGACAGGGGGCTCTACGAGCAGTACTTC
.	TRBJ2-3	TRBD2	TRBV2	CASTRIGASGSNSSTDTQYF	TGTGCCAGCACACGTATCGGTGCTAGCGGGAGTAATTCTAGCACAGATACGCAGTATTTT